This passage covers 15 T cell receptor beta chains from one sample sequenced in a study of blood T cell repertoires in COVID-19. Produced via immunoSEQ multiplex PCR; TCRdb's table is partial and in-frame only. The repertoire includes about 270,000 clones, roughly 84% of them detected once, and roughly 1.5% sits in the top ten. Sequencing was performed on peripheral blood. These receptors originate from a human donor with COVID-19, enrolled during active disease. The donor label of this sample is uncertain.

This chain connects TRBV4-1 to TRBJ1-2; 8 bases are a match to TRBD1. Germline V gives CDR1 MGHRA, CDR2 YSYEKL. The CDR3 loop spans 15 amino acids. Trimming took 4 bases from V and 4 from J; bases not matched to a gene: 8. As DNA, the CDR3 is TGCGCCAGCAGCCCCCGGACAGGGAACCTCTATGGCTACACCTTC. As protein: CASSPRTGNLYGYTF.

The rearrangement uses TRBV30 and TRBJ1-1, with D unresolved. The length of the CDR3 is 15 residues. Germline V CDR1 and CDR2: GTSNPN, SVGIG (reference sequence). V lost 3 bases, J lost 3 bases, and 17 bases lay in between. The CDR3 nucleotides read TGTGCCTGGAGCCCGGGGAGGCTCTGGGACACTGAAGCTTTCTTT. This sequence encodes CAWSPGRLWDTEAFF.

This clone was picked up many times. The gene calls are TRBV19 and TRBJ1-2, with unresolved D. Germline V CDR1 and CDR2: LNHDA, SQIVND (reference sequence). V lost 1 base and J lost 7, with 13 bases in between. The CDR3 length is 14 residues. The CDR3 here is CASSIASGSSGYTF. As DNA, the CDR3 is TGTGCCAGTAGTATAGCGTCGGGGTCCTCTGGCTACACCTTC. The variable domain in full, with the rest retrieved from reference TRBV19 and TRBJ1-2, is DGGITQSPKYLFRKEGQNVTLSCEQNLNHDAMYWYRQDPGQGLRLIYYSQIVNDFQKGDIAEGYSVSREKKESFPLTVTSAQKNPTAFYLCASSIASGSSGYTFGSGTRLTVV.

CDR3 amino acids: CASSLVSLNTEAFF. The CDR3 DNA reads as TGTGCCAGCAGCTTAGTGTCTTTGAACACTGAAGCTTTCTTT. The chain couples TRBV7-8 to TRBJ1-1; D unclear. This CDR3 has 14 residues. Trimming pared 1 base from V and 0 bases from J, leaving 6 bases between. CDR1 SGHVS and CDR2 FQNEAQ come from the germline V gene.

This clone was counted once. The chain joins TRBV9 to TRBJ2-7; TRBD2 is a possible D gene (5 bases). The germline V gene encodes CDR1 SGDLS and CDR2 YYNGEE. The CDR3 covers 15 residues. The V gene lost 3 bases and the J gene lost 6 bases, with 19 bases spanning the gap. The CDR3: CASSAALVPPREQYF. In nucleotides, the CDR3 is TGTGCCAGCAGCGCAGCACTAGTTCCCCCGCGCGAGCAGTACTTC.

The chain employs TRBV12-3 or TRBV12-4 and TRBJ1-2, with TRBD1 identical over 8 bases. The CDR3 loop spans 13 amino acids. Trimming at V came to 4 bases and at J to 7 bases, leaving 5 bases not matched to a gene. The CDR3 protein is CASSSPGQGGYTF. CDR3 coding DNA: TGTGCCAGCAGTTCCCCTGGACAGGGTGGCTACACCTTC.

In this sample, this clone turned up once. The chain combines TRBV6-4 with TRBJ2-7; D remains ambiguous. This CDR3 has 13 amino acids. In germline, CDR1 is MRHNA, CDR2 SNTAGT. V dropped 8 bases and J dropped 4 bases, with 15 bases sitting between them. CDR3 amino acids: CASSPGSSYEQYF. The DNA for the CDR3 is TGTGCCAGCTCGCCAGGATCCTCTTACGAGCAGTACTTC.

Notes on this clone: One end of the junction varies from germline; a read error may be responsible. V is TRBV7-7 and J is TRBJ2-5; 9 bases match TRBD1. Germline V gene lookup returns CDR1 SSHAT and CDR2 FNYEAQ (reference sequence). This CDR3 comprises 16 residues. The CDR3 sequence: CASSLDGTGPQETQYF. In nucleotides, the CDR3 is TGTGCTAGCAGCTTAGACGGGACAGGGCCCCAAGAGACCCAGTACTTC.

This clone was observed a handful of times. The chain recombines TRBV12-3 or TRBV12-4 with TRBJ1-3, with D tentatively TRBD1 (6 bases). CDR3 length: 12 amino acids. Trimming shortened V by 5 bases and J by 7 bases, and 9 bases separated the two germline ends. CDR3 amino acids: CASSRQENTIYF. Written as DNA, the CDR3 is TGTGCCAGCAGTAGACAGGAGAACACCATATATTTT.

The chain links TRBV14 to TRBJ1-1; perhaps TRBD1 as D (5 bases). Trimming took 4 bases from V and 1 from J, leaving 7 bases between them. Germline CDR1 is SGHDN and CDR2 is FVKESK. This CDR3 has 13 residues. CDR3 sequence (DNA): TGTGCCAGCAGCCTTCAGGGGAACACTGAAGCTTTCTTT. It is translated as CASSLQGNTEAFF.

The chain links TRBV27 to TRBJ2-5, with no clear D. The CDR3 has 13 amino acids. Per germline, CDR1 MNHEY and CDR2 SMNVEV (reference sequence). V shed 4 bases and J shed 4 bases, with 10 bases lying between them. Here the CDR3 reads CASSSLGPETQYF. The CDR3 DNA reads TGTGCCAGCAGTTCCCTTGGCCCAGAGACCCAGTACTTC.

The CDR3 DNA follows: TGTGCCAGCAGCTCTAGGACTAGCGGGAGAATGGTTCAAGATACGCAGTATTTT. Translation gives CASSSRTSGRMVQDTQYF. This chain links TRBV7-2 with TRBJ2-3, with 13 bases that match TRBD2. Germline CDR1 SGHTA, CDR2 FQGNSA. This CDR3 comprises 18 residues. J was trimmed by 5 bases and V by 4 bases; bases with no gene match: 12. The full variable domain, rest sourced from reference TRBV7-2 and TRBJ2-3, is GAGVSQSPSNKVTEKGKDVELRCDPISGHTALYWYRQSLGQGLEFLIYFQGNSAPDKSGLPSDRFSAERTGGSVSTLTIQRTQQEDSAVYLCASSSRTSGRMVQDTQYFGPGTRLTVL.

The chain couples TRBV18 to TRBJ2-2; 7 positions agree with TRBD1. This CDR3 spans 15 amino acids. Germline V gene data show CDR1 as KGHSH and CDR2 as LQKENI. V was pared by 5 bases and J by 4 bases, with 7 bases of the junction left unmatched. CDR3 amino acids: CASSDRVAGTGELFF. The CDR3, as DNA: TGTGCCAGCTCAGACAGGGTTGCAGGCACCGGGGAGCTGTTTTTT.

This clone was detected only a few times. The V call is TRBV4-1, the J call TRBJ2-7, with 15 nucleotides matching TRBD2. Germline values: CDR1 MGHRA, CDR2 YSYEKL. The V gene end was trimmed by 0 bases and the J gene end by 4 bases; junction bases not matched to a gene: 1. The CDR3 contains 16 residues. The CDR3 region has the DNA TGCGCCAGCAGCCAAGAGGGACTAGCGGGAGGTTACGAGCAGTACTTC. Amino acids: CASSQEGLAGGYEQYF.

This clone was seen once. The rearrangement uses TRBV6-6 and TRBJ2-7; TRBD1 might be the D (6 bases). The germline V and J ends were trimmed by 2 bases and 6 bases, with 14 bases remaining between them. The CDR3 runs to 14 residues. In germline, CDR1 is MNHNY, CDR2 SVGAGI (reference sequence). Here the CDR3 reads CASSYDRRTSEQYF. CDR3 nucleotides: TGTGCCAGCAGTTACGACAGGCGTACTAGCGAGCAGTACTTC.